This T cell receptor beta chain appears in the sequencing data of a study of T cell clones after liver transplantation. The wider study: Post-transplant blood was tracked for graft-donor-reactive T cell clones identified in a pre-transplant mixed lymphocyte reaction.

Thawed unstimulated PBMCs were FACS-sorted by CD3, CD4 and CD8 into two populations. The length of the CDR3 is 14 residues. V gave up 10 bases and J gave up 3 bases, with 19 bases separating them. The germline gives CDR1 MNHGY, CDR2 SVAAGI. This clone was detected only a few times. Method: immunoSEQ multiplex PCR; TCRdb's copy keeps in-frame clones and lacks some. The sample has approximately 50,000 clones; approximately 71% are singletons. Here the sequenced sample was CD4+ T cells from blood, taken less than 70 months after liver transplant. The chain joins TRBV6-9 to TRBJ2-7, with D possibly matching TRBD1 (5 bases). The receptor comes from a human patient who received a liver transplant. Some T cells may arise from the graft donor. CDR3 in DNA: TGTGCCACAATACACTGTGGGGCGAACTACGAGCAGTACTTC. This translates into CATIHCGANYEQYF.